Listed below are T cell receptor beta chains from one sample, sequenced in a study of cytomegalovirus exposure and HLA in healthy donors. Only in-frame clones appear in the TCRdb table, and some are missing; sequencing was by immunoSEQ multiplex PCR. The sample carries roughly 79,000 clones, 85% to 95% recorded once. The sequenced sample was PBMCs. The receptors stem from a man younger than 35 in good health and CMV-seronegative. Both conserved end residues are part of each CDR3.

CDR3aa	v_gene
CASSAQQGSGNTIYF	TRBV2
CASSPPRLQETQYF	TRBV5-1
CASSSVMTGWHTEAFF	TRBV27
CASSAHLRDREDQPQHF	TRBV2
CSERGAAGTEAFF	TRBV29-1
CASSGGQGFYNEQFF	TRBV5-4
CATDPPGQGARQPQHF	TRBV6-6
CASSPGEGTPTDTQYF	TRBV4-2
CASSLVLWTGEKLFF	TRBV7-8
CASSPGQFYEQYF	TRBV7-8
CASSARDGYTF	TRBV6-5
CASSPQGAGGANVLTF	TRBV4-1
CASSRTGIADYEQYF	TRBV27
CSVEDSRGLGETQYF	TRBV29-1
CASSPQAGGGTGELFF	TRBV18
CASSVAGRGSGNTIYF	TRBV9
CASSVWQDNNYEQYF	TRBV6-1